This entry lists 14 T cell receptor beta chains sequenced from one sample in a study of blood T cell repertoires in COVID-19. Profiling relied on immunoSEQ multiplex PCR, and the TCRdb table lists in-frame clones only, not all of them. Of roughly 290,000 clones in the sample, approximately 89% were seen once. Sequencing was performed on peripheral blood. The receptor set was obtained from a woman aged 60 to 75 with acute or convalescent COVID-19.

The V call is TRBV18, the J call TRBJ2-1; a weak D match, TRBD2 (5 bases). V shed 2 bases and J shed 1 base, with 9 bases lying between them. The germline V gene encodes CDR1 KGHSH and CDR2 LQKENI. This CDR3 is 15 amino acids long. The CDR3 loop is CASSPSSSSYNEQFF. In nucleotides, the CDR3 is TGTGCCAGCTCACCATCTAGCTCTTCCTACAATGAGCAGTTCTTC.

This chain uses TRBV6-1 with TRBJ1-2; TRBD1 aligns across 8 bases. V shed 3 bases, J shed 3 bases, and the junction held 6 bases outside the gene matches. The CDR3 totals 15 residues. The germline CDR1 and CDR2 sequences are MNHNS and SASEGT. CDR3 residues: CASSETQGVDYGYTF. The CDR3 DNA reads TGTGCCAGCAGTGAGACACAGGGGGTGGACTATGGCTACACCTTC.

The rearrangement links TRBV6-2 or TRBV6-3 to TRBJ2-5, with 16 bases that match TRBD2. J gave up 2 bases and V 2 bases, and 5 bases lay outside the gene matches. The CDR3 sequence is 18 residues long. Germline V gives CDR1 MNHEY, CDR2 SVGEGT. The CDR3 nucleotides are TGTGCCAGCAGTTACCTGGGACTAGCGGGGGGGTTTCAAGAGACCCAGTACTTC. Its protein product is CASSYLGLAGGFQETQYF.

This clone showed up just a few times. The V gene is TRBV28, the J gene TRBJ1-1; no clear D. Trimming left V 3 bases short and J 0 bases short, with 11 bases between. CDR3 length: 15 residues. The germline V gene has CDR1 MDHEN and CDR2 SYDVKM. In DNA, the CDR3 is TGTGCCAGCAGTTTGTACCGCGGGGTGAACACTGAAGCTTTCTTT. Translated, it gives CASSLYRGVNTEAFF.

The chain employs TRBV7-6 and TRBJ2-5; 8 nucleotides line up with TRBD2. V shed 5 bases, J shed 5 bases, and the junction held 7 bases outside the gene matches. Germline V gene data show CDR1 as SGHVS and CDR2 as FNYEAQ. The CDR3 is made up of 14 amino acids. This CDR3 is CASSASGSPETQYF. Here the CDR3 DNA reads TGTGCCAGCAGCGCCAGCGGGAGCCCCGAGACCCAGTACTTC.

The V gene is TRBV4-3, the J gene TRBJ2-1, with TRBD1 identical over 7 bases. The CDR3 totals 19 residues. V was pared by 0 bases and J by 3 bases, with 14 bases of the junction left unmatched. Germline lookup yields CDR1 LGHNA and CDR2 YSLEER. The CDR3 DNA reads as TGCGCCAGCAGCCAAGAGTGGGTAGGGGGCCAGAGCCTCTACAATGAGCAGTTCTTC. It encodes CASSQEWVGGQSLYNEQFF.

The CDR3 DNA is TGTGCCAGCAGTTCCTACCTGAATTCACCCCTCCACTTT. It specifies CASSSYLNSPLHF. The chain recombines TRBV27 with TRBJ1-6, with D unclear. This CDR3 spans 13 amino acids. V lost 4 bases and J 7 bases, leaving 8 bases between the germline ends. Germline V CDR1 and CDR2: MNHEY, SMNVEV (reference sequence).

The J gene is TRBJ2-1, the V gene TRBV28, with 7 nucleotides matching TRBD2. The CDR3 is 13 residues long. Germline trimming cut 7 bases from V and 5 bases from J; bases unmatched to any gene: 5. Germline loops: CDR1 MDHEN, CDR2 SYDVKM. In DNA, the CDR3 is TGTGCCAGCACTGGGCGGGAGAACAATGAGCAGTTCTTC. Protein: CASTGRENNEQFF.

The J gene is TRBJ2-5, the V gene TRBV19, with 8 bases fitting TRBD1. The CDR3 covers 13 residues. V gave up 6 bases and J gave up 6 bases; unmatched junction bases: 6. Germline values: CDR1 LNHDA, CDR2 SQIVND (reference sequence). The CDR3 coding sequence is TGTGCCAGTAGCCGGGACAGGTGGAAGACCCAGTACTTC. Encoded protein: CASSRDRWKTQYF.

CDR3 loop: CASSSTGGKSNQPQHF. The CDR3 nucleotides are TGTGCCAGCAGCTCGACAGGGGGTAAGAGCAATCAGCCCCAGCATTTT. The chain has TRBV7-2 and TRBJ1-5; 9 bases align to TRBD1. CDR1 is SGHTA and CDR2 is FQGNSA in the germline V gene. The CDR3 spans 16 residues. The V gene end was trimmed by 4 bases and the J gene end by 1 base; junction bases not matched to a gene: 5.

The gene calls are TRBV7-9 and TRBJ2-7; 10 nucleotides line up with TRBD1. Germline CDR1 is SEHNR and CDR2 is FQNEAQ (reference sequence). CDR3 length: 15 amino acids. V dropped 3 bases and J dropped 6; count of bases not matched to a gene: 8. As DNA, the CDR3 is TGTGCCAGCAGCTTGTTGGGGACAGGGGTAGGCGAGCAGTACTTC. It is translated as CASSLLGTGVGEQYF. The complete variable domain, with remaining parts taken from reference TRBV7-9 and TRBJ2-7, reads DTGVSQNPRHKITKRGQNVTFRCDPISEHNRLYWYRQTLGQGPEFLTYFQNEAQLEKSRLLSDRFSAERPKGSFSTLEIQRTEQGDSAMYLCASSLLGTGVGEQYFGPGTRLTVT.

J is TRBJ2-7 and V is TRBV9; weak D call: TRBD2 (6 bases). V was trimmed by 0 bases and J by 5 bases, leaving 9 bases between them. This CDR3 contains 13 residues. Germline CDR1 SGDLS, CDR2 YYNGEE. Here the CDR3 reads CASSVASANEQYF. In DNA form, the CDR3 reads TGTGCCAGCAGCGTAGCTAGCGCGAACGAGCAGTACTTC. Together with reference TRBV9 and TRBJ2-7, the CDR3 gives the full variable domain: DSGVTQTPKHLITATGQRVTLRCSPRSGDLSVYWYQQSLDQGLQFLIQYYNGEERAKGNILERFSAQQFPDLHSELNLSSLELGDSALYFCASSVASANEQYFGPGTRLTVT.

By sample fraction, this clone is medium-sized (0.01 to 0.1%). This sequence joins TRBV5-4 and TRBJ2-1, with 8 nucleotides matching TRBD1. This CDR3 region has 14 residues. The trim removed 3 bases at V and 10 bases at J, leaving 9 bases unmatched. Germline V CDR1 and CDR2: SGHNT, YYREEE (reference sequence). The CDR3 protein is CASSSSTGAHEQFF. Written as DNA, the CDR3 is TGTGCCAGCAGCTCATCGACAGGGGCACACGAGCAGTTCTTC.

This chain uses TRBV9 with TRBJ1-2; no reliable D call. The CDR3 is 14 residues long. Between the trimmed V and J ends, which lost 3 bases and 0 bases, there was a span of 9 bases. CDR1 and CDR2 (germline): SGDLS, YYNGEE. Written as DNA, the CDR3 is TGTGCCAGCAGCGATTACAGTACTAACTATGGCTACACCTTC. Translating gives CASSDYSTNYGYTF.